The 18 T cell receptor beta chains listed next were all sequenced from one sample in a study of cytomegalovirus exposure and HLA in healthy donors. Method: immunoSEQ multiplex PCR; TCRdb's copy keeps in-frame clones and lacks some. The repertoire holds fewer than 150,000 clones, roughly 88% seen once, with about 1.8% in the top ten. The sequencing sample was made of PBMCs. Source of these receptors: a young man in good health and CMV-seronegative.

The chain combines TRBV9 with TRBJ1-1; D is unresolved. Germline V gene sequence: CDR1 SGDLS, CDR2 YYNGEE. V was shortened by 0 bases and J by 1 base, with 4 bases between the two germline ends. The length of the CDR3 is 13 residues. The DNA for the CDR3 is TGTGCCAGCAGCGTAGAACAGAACACTGAAGCTTTCTTT. This gives the protein CASSVEQNTEAFF.

The chain is built from TRBV10-3 and TRBJ2-3, with 7 bases lining up with TRBD1. This CDR3 is built from 14 residues. Germline V gives CDR1 ENHRY, CDR2 SYGVKD. The trim removed 3 bases at V and 1 base at J, leaving 1 base unmatched. The CDR3 sequence is CAISEGTGTDTQYF. CDR3 coding DNA: TGTGCCATCAGTGAAGGGACAGGCACAGATACGCAGTATTTT.

V and J are TRBV7-2 and TRBJ1-1; the match to TRBD1 covers 7 bases. The CDR3 covers 12 residues. V was pared by 1 base and J by 8 bases, with 1 base of the junction left unmatched. CDR1 is SGHTA, CDR2 FQGNSA, per germline. The CDR3 spells CASSLVGQEAFF. DNA of the CDR3: TGTGCCAGCAGCTTAGTGGGACAGGAAGCTTTCTTT.

The chain joins TRBV6-1 to TRBJ2-5; D may be TRBD1 (5 bases). This CDR3 has 12 residues. The germline V gene encodes CDR1 MNHNS and CDR2 SASEGT. Trimming left V 3 bases short and J 3 bases short, with 5 bases between. The CDR3, as DNA: TGTGCCAGCAGTGACAGGGAAGAGACCCAGTACTTC. Protein sequence: CASSDREETQYF.

The gene calls are TRBV5-1 and TRBJ1-4; 8 nucleotides agree with TRBD1. The junction had 2 bases not matched to a gene; V was cut back by 1 base and J by 6 bases. The CDR3 is made up of 14 amino acids. Germline assignment: CDR1 SGHRS and CDR2 YFSETQ. The CDR3 bases are TGCGCCAGCAGCTTGACAGGGGGGTATGAAAAACTGTTTTTT. It yields the protein CASSLTGGYEKLFF.

The rearrangement uses TRBV11-3 and TRBJ2-7; 7 nucleotides line up with TRBD1. This CDR3 is built from 15 residues. Trimming removed 5 bases from V and 2 bases from J; junction bases left unmatched: 9. Germline CDR1 reads SGHNT; CDR2 reads YENEEA. CDR3 sequence: CASSEPGQPTYEQYF. DNA for the CDR3: TGTGCCAGCAGCGAACCGGGACAGCCGACCTACGAGCAGTACTTC.

This clone appeared once. V and J are TRBV27 and TRBJ2-7, with D perhaps TRBD1 (6 bases). V lost 3 bases to trimming and J lost 2 bases, with 11 bases between them. CDR3 size: 14 residues. Germline V CDR1 and CDR2: MNHEY, SMNVEV (reference sequence). The CDR3 nucleotides are TGTGCCAGCAGTTTGATCGGACAGACCTACGAGCAGTACTTC. This gives the protein CASSLIGQTYEQYF.

The chain carries TRBV6-1 and TRBJ1-3, with a weak D call TRBD1 (6 bases). Trimming took off 6 bases at V and 5 bases at J, with 20 bases between the two ends. The CDR3 loop spans 16 amino acids. Germline CDR1 is MNHNS and CDR2 is SASEGT. The CDR3 here is CASSESGGPKRNTIYF. The CDR3 nucleotides read TGTGCCAGCAGCGAAAGCGGGGGGCCGAAGAGAAACACCATATATTTT.

The gene calls are TRBV27 and TRBJ2-1; D is ambiguous. Between the trimmed V and J ends, which lost 3 bases and 9 bases, there was a span of 12 bases. The germline V gene has CDR1 MNHEY and CDR2 SMNVEV (reference sequence). The CDR3 runs 13 residues. In nucleotides, the CDR3 is TGTGCCAGCAGTTTTACGGGTGGCCGTGAGCAGTTCTTC. Translating it yields CASSFTGGREQFF.

This sequence joins TRBV12-2 and TRBJ1-6; whether TRBD1, the table's D call, matches the DNA was not checked. TRBV12-2 is a known pseudogene. CDR3 length: 21 residues. CDR3 bases: TGTGCAAGTCGCTCCGAACCGGAGGACAGATGCCTTAGCTCCTATAATTCACCCCTCCACTTT. This translates into CASRSEPEDRCLSSYNSPLHF.

The V and J genes are TRBV11-2 and TRBJ2-5, with 8 bases lining up with TRBD2. This CDR3 contains 13 residues. Germline V lookup: CDR1 SGHAT, CDR2 FQNNGV. The trim removed 10 bases at V and 5 bases at J, leaving 9 bases unmatched. CDR3 in amino acids: CATRREGRETQYF. The CDR3 DNA reads as TGTGCCACCCGCCGGGAGGGCCGGGAGACCCAGTACTTC.

V gene TRBV29-1 combines with J gene TRBJ2-5; 8 nucleotides match TRBD1. The germline V gene has CDR1 SQVTM and CDR2 ANQGSEA. The junction had 6 bases not matched to a gene; V was cut back by 4 bases and J by 5 bases. The CDR3 is 13 amino acids. CDR3: CSVGQGAYETQYF. CDR3 in DNA: TGCAGCGTTGGGCAGGGGGCGTATGAGACCCAGTACTTC.

CDR3 amino acids: CASSYSFRGVAYEQYF. The CDR3 nucleotides read TGTGCCAGCAGTTACAGTTTTCGGGGGGTGGCATACGAGCAGTACTTC. The chain is built from TRBV6-5 and TRBJ2-7; 7 bases line up with TRBD2. The V gene's germline CDR1 is MNHEY and CDR2 SVGAGI. V lost 2 bases, J lost 4 bases, and 11 bases stayed unmatched. The CDR3 runs to 16 residues.

The chain links TRBV5-6 to TRBJ1-4, with 7 positions matching TRBD1. The J segment lost 7 bases and the V segment lost 6 bases, leaving 12 bases of the junction unmatched. The CDR3 has 15 amino acids. Germline V gives CDR1 SGHDT, CDR2 YYEEEE. This chain's CDR3 is CASTRKGQWVEKLFF. The DNA of the CDR3 is TGTGCCAGCACCCGAAAGGGACAGTGGGTTGAAAAACTGTTTTTT.

This rearrangement joins TRBV10-2 to TRBJ2-7; D is unresolved. Trimming took 8 bases from V and 0 from J, leaving 17 bases between them. Germline V CDR1 and CDR2: WSHSY, SAAADI. This CDR3 contains 15 residues. CDR3: CASLDPIWSSYEQYF. In DNA form, the CDR3 reads TGCGCCAGCCTAGACCCGATCTGGAGCTCCTACGAGCAGTACTTC.

This chain connects TRBV7-2 to TRBJ2-7; 10 bases line up with TRBD1. Germline loops: CDR1 SGHTA, CDR2 FQGNSA. Trimming cost V 5 bases and J 4 bases; bases outside gene matches: 8. The CDR3 totals 15 residues. CDR3 bases: TGTGCCAGCAGCCATACGGGACAGGGGATTTACGAGCAGTACTTC. Translated, it gives CASSHTGQGIYEQYF. Based on the CDR3 plus reference TRBV7-2 and TRBJ2-7, the full variable domain is GAGVSQSPSNKVTEKGKDVELRCDPISGHTALYWYRQSLGQGLEFLIYFQGNSAPDKSGLPSDRFSAERTGGSVSTLTIQRTQQEDSAVYLCASSHTGQGIYEQYFGPGTRLTVT.

The rearrangement joins TRBV14 to TRBJ1-2; no clear D. V lost 1 base and J lost 0, with 9 bases in between. This CDR3 has 15 amino acids. The germline gives CDR1 SGHDN, CDR2 FVKESK. The CDR3 DNA is TGTGCCAGCAGCCAAGGTCGGGAGACTAACTATGGCTACACCTTC. Residues: CASSQGRETNYGYTF.

J is TRBJ1-3 and V is TRBV19; D may be TRBD1 (5 bases). In germline, CDR1 is LNHDA, CDR2 SQIVND (reference sequence). The CDR3 contains 14 residues. V was trimmed by 5 bases and J by 1 base, leaving 9 bases between them. The CDR3 DNA reads TGTGCCAGTAGTCAGGGTTTGTCTGGAAACACCATATATTTT. It encodes CASSQGLSGNTIYF.